The rows below give T cell receptor beta chains drawn from one sample of a study of blood T cell repertoires in COVID-19. Clones were read by immunoSEQ multiplex PCR, and TCRdb kept only the in-frame ones, dropping some. Of some 190,000 clones listed, roughly 84% are singletons. Sequencing input: peripheral blood. The receptor set was obtained from an elderly woman with acute or convalescent COVID-19. The CDR3 runs from the conserved cysteine through the conserved F or W. The D gene is left open where the match is weak. Clone size is shown for a subset of rows, as once, few, many or a class of expanded clone.

TRBD1	-	TRBV6-5	TRBJ1-6	15	TGTGCCAGCAGGGCTTACGGGACAGTAAATTCACCCCTCCACTTT	CASRAYGTVNSPLHF
-	many	TRBV5-1	TRBJ1-2	13	TGCGCCAGCAGCTTGAACGGGAACTATGGCTACACCTTC	CASSLNGNYGYTF
-	few	TRBV9	TRBJ1-1	14	TGTGCCAGCAGCGTAGCACAGTGGAACACTGAAGCTTTCTTT	CASSVAQWNTEAFF
TRBD1	-	TRBV9	TRBJ1-3	15	TGTGCCAGCAGCTCAGACAGGGGGCACGGAAACACCATATATTTT	CASSSDRGHGNTIYF
TRBD1	-	TRBV28	TRBJ1-2	11	TGTGCCAGCACCAGGGGGCTTGGCTACACCTTC	CASTRGLGYTF
-	-	TRBV7-2	TRBJ2-7	12	TGTGCCAGCAGCCGCAGGGTCCACGAGCAGTACTTC	CASSRRVHEQYF
-	-	TRBV7-8	TRBJ2-1	14	TGTGCCAGCAGCTATCGGTTAAATTACAATGAGCAGTTCTTC	CASSYRLNYNEQFF
TRBD2	few	TRBV23-1	TRBJ2-3	19	TGCGCCAGCAGTCAATCCGATCCTAGCGGGAGGGCTAGCACAGATACGCAGTATTTT	CASSQSDPSGRASTDTQYF
TRBD2	few	TRBV10-3	TRBJ2-7	15	TGTGCCATCAGTGATGTGGCTAGCGGCTCCTACGAGCAGTACTTC	CAISDVASGSYEQYF
-	-	TRBV12-3/TRBV12-4	TRBJ1-1	13	TGTGCCAGCAGTTCTACAGGGATCTCGGAAGCTTTCTTT	CASSSTGISEAFF
-	-	TRBV6-9	TRBJ1-5	14	TGTGCCAGCAAATTCAGAAATTCTGATCAGCCCCAGCATTTT	CASKFRNSDQPQHF
TRBD1	-	TRBV18	TRBJ2-5	15	TGTGCCAGCTCGCAAACTACAGGGGTCGGGGAGACCCAGTACTTC	CASSQTTGVGETQYF
-	-	TRBV5-6	TRBJ1-6	13	TGTGCCAGCAGCTTCAGTGGAGACTCACCCCTCCACTTT	CASSFSGDSPLHF
TRBD2	once	TRBV7-2	TRBJ2-7	13	TGTGCCAGCAGCCTAGCGGGCAGCTACGAGCAGTACTTC	CASSLAGSYEQYF
TRBD1	few	TRBV28	TRBJ1-5	16	TGTGCCAGCAGAAAGTACGGACAGGGCGGAAATCAGCCCCAGCATTTT	CASRKYGQGGNQPQHF
TRBD2	-	TRBV19	TRBJ2-4	19	TGTGCCAGTAGTTCGACCGGGGGGAGAGGGGATTTAGCCAAAAACATTCAGTACTTC	CASSSTGGRGDLAKNIQYF
TRBD1	-	TRBV5-1	TRBJ1-2	15	TGCGCCAGCAGCGGTCCGGGACAGGGGTTCGCTGGCTACACCTTC	CASSGPGQGFAGYTF
-	few	TRBV3-1/TRBV3-2	TRBJ1-5	13	TGTGCCAGCAGCCTCTCCTTATATCAGCCCCAGCATTTT	CASSLSLYQPQHF
-	-	TRBV21-1	TRBJ1-1	12	TGTGCCACCTCCAGGGGGGACACTGAAGCTTTCTTT	CATSRGDTEAFF
-	once	TRBV23-1	TRBJ1-2	15	TGCGCCAGCAGTCAATCGCACGGGGTATACTATGGCTACACCTTC	CASSQSHGVYYGYTF
-	once	TRBV29-1	TRBJ2-7	11	TGCAGCGTCTTGACAGGCTACGAGCAGTACTTC	CSVLTGYEQYF
-	-	TRBV28	TRBJ2-3	14	TGTGCCAGCAGTTTGGGGGGGGCGAAAGATACGCAGTATTTT	CASSLGGAKDTQYF
TRBD1	-	TRBV6-5	TRBJ2-1	14	TGTGCCAGCTGTTGGGGACAGGGGGTAAATGAGCAGTTCTTC	CASCWGQGVNEQFF
-	-	TRBV18	TRBJ2-6	16	TGTGCCAGCTCACCACAGGGGGACTCTGGGGCCAACGTCCTGACTTTC	CASSPQGDSGANVLTF
-	-	TRBV6-2/TRBV6-3	TRBJ1-2	14	TGTGCCAGCAGTTACGGGACACCTAATTATGGCTACACCTTC	CASSYGTPNYGYTF
-	-	TRBV5-1	TRBJ1-1	15	TGCGCCAGCAGCTCTGGCGACAGCTTATACACTGAAGCTTTCTTT	CASSSGDSLYTEAFF
-	-	TRBV25-1	TRBJ2-5	15	TGTGCCAGCAGTGATGGGCCCGGTCCTAAAGAGACCCAGTACTTC	CASSDGPGPKETQYF
-	-	TRBV29-1	TRBJ1-1	14	TGCAGCGTTGTACGGGGACTTTCAAGCACTGAAGCTTTCTTT	CSVVRGLSSTEAFF
TRBD1	-	TRBV11-2	TRBJ1-6	16	TGTGCCAGCAGCCTAAGTAGGGACAGGGGGCTTGTGTCCCTCCACTTT	CASSLSRDRGLVSLHF